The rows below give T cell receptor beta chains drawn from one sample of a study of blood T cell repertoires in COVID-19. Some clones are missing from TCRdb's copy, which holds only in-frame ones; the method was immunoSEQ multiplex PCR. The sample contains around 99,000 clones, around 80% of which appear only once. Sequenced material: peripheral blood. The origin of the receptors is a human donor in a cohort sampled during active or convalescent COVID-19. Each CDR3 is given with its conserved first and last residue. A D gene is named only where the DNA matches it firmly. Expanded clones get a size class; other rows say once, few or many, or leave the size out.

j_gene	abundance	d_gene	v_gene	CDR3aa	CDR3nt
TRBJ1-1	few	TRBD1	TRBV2	CASRRTGLLTEAFF	TGTGCCAGCAGGAGGACAGGGCTTCTCACTGAAGCTTTCTTT
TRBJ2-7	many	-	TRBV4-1	CASSQDDYGFSYEQYF	TGCGCCAGCAGCCAAGATGACTACGGCTTTTCCTACGAGCAGTACTTC
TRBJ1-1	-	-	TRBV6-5	CASSYSARRGAFF	TGTGCCAGCAGTTACTCGGCCCGTCGAGGGGCTTTCTTT
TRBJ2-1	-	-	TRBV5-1	CASSLEGGSYNEQFF	TGCGCCAGCAGCTTGGAAGGGGGATCCTACAATGAGCAGTTCTTC
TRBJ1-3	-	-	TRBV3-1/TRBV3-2	CASSQVATRGRNTIYF	TGTGCCAGCAGCCAAGTGGCGACCAGGGGTAGAAACACCATATATTTT
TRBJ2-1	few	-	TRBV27	CASRRSSYNEQFF	TGTGCCAGCAGGCGAAGCTCCTACAATGAGCAGTTCTTC
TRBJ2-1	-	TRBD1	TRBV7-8	CASSLFPGGAGNEQFF	TGTGCCAGCAGCTTATTCCCAGGGGGCGCAGGCAATGAGCAGTTCTTC
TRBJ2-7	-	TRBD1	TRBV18	CASSSGTGMREQYF	TGTGCCAGCTCATCCGGGACAGGGATGAGGGAGCAGTACTTC
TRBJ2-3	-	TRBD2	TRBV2	CASRNRDYHTDTQYF	TGTGCCAGCAGGAATCGGGACTACCACACAGATACGCAGTATTTT
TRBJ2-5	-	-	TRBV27	CASSLRRGAQETQYF	TGTGCCAGCAGTTTACGGCGGGGAGCGCAAGAGACCCAGTACTTC
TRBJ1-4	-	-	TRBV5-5	CASTEGLPNEKLFF	TGTGCCAGCACGGAGGGGTTGCCTAATGAAAAACTGTTTTTT
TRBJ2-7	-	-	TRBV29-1	CSVGQIYEQYF	TGCAGCGTCGGACAAATATACGAGCAGTACTTC
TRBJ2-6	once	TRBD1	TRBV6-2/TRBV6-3	CASSLFGQVNSGANVLTF	TGTGCCAGCAGTTTGTTCGGACAGGTGAACTCTGGGGCCAACGTCCTGACTTTC
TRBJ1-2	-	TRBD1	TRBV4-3	CASSHLPGTGDPYGYTF	TGCGCCAGCAGCCACTTACCCGGGACAGGGGATCCCTATGGCTACACCTTC
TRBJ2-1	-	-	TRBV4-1	CASSQAMDYRNEQFF	TGCGCCAGCAGCCAAGCAATGGACTACCGTAATGAGCAGTTCTTC
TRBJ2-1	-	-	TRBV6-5	CASSGGQTYNEQFF	TGTGCCAGCAGCGGCGGACAGACCTACAATGAGCAGTTCTTC
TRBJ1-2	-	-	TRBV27	CASSLRTGTDYGYTF	TGTGCCAGCAGTTTAAGAACAGGGACGGACTATGGCTACACCTTC
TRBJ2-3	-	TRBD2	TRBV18	CASSPGLAGGTDTQYF	TGTGCCAGCTCACCGGGACTAGCGGGGGGCACAGATACGCAGTATTTT
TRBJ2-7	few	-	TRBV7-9	CASSRAGITYEQYF	TGTGCCAGCAGCCGGGCGGGGATCACCTACGAGCAGTACTTC
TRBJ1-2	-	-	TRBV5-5	CASSLDPGRANYGYTF	TGTGCCAGCAGCTTGGACCCCGGGAGGGCTAACTATGGCTACACCTTC
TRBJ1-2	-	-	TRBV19	CASSILGLGYTF	TGTGCCAGTAGTATTTTAGGACTTGGCTACACCTTC
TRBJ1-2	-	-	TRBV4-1	CASSQGWTANYGYTF	TGCGCCAGCAGCCAGGGGTGGACAGCAAACTATGGCTACACCTTC
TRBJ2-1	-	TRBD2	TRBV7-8	CASSLVPGWRGGYNEQFF	TGTGCCAGCAGCTTAGTACCCGGCTGGCGGGGGGGCTACAATGAGCAGTTCTTC
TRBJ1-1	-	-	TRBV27	CASSLGGGLLDEAFF	TGTGCCAGCAGTTTGGGGGGAGGGCTACTAGATGAAGCTTTCTTT
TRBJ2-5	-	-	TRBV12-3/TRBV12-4	CASSGGRETQYF	TGTGCCAGCAGTGGGGGGAGGGAGACCCAGTACTTC
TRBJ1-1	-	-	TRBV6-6	CASKTLGASNTEAFF	TGTGCCAGCAAAACCCTAGGGGCCTCGAACACTGAAGCTTTCTTT
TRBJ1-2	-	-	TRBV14	CASSPANRRPYYGYTF	TGTGCCAGCAGCCCTGCGAACAGGAGACCGTACTATGGCTACACCTTC
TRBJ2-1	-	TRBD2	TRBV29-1	CSGVAGGLYNEQFF	TGCAGCGGGGTAGCGGGAGGGCTATACAATGAGCAGTTCTTC
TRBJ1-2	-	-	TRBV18	CASSSTGGRGYTF	TGTGCCAGCTCCTCCACGGGGGGTCGGGGCTACACCTTC
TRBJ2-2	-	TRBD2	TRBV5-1	CASSFRREANYGELFF	TGCGCCAGCAGTTTCAGGCGGGAGGCCAATTACGGGGAGCTGTTTTTT
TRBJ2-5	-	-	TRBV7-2	CASSANRQLQETQYF	TGTGCCAGCAGCGCCAATCGACAGTTACAAGAGACCCAGTACTTC
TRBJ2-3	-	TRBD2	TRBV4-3	CASSQDFGEGLSLMDTQYF	TGCGCCAGCAGCCAAGATTTTGGGGAGGGCCTGAGTTTGATGGATACGCAGTATTTT
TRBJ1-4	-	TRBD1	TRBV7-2	CASSLRQGNEKLFF	TGTGCCAGCAGCTTACGACAGGGGAATGAAAAACTGTTTTTT
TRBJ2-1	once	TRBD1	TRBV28	CASSRDRPHEQFF	TGTGCCAGCAGCCGGGACAGGCCCCATGAGCAGTTCTTC
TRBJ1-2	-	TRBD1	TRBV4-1	CASSRAAGQGSDGYTF	TGCGCCAGCAGCCGAGCCGCAGGACAGGGAAGTGATGGCTACACCTTC
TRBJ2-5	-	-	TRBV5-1	CASSAGTGRKETQYF	TGCGCCAGCAGCGCCGGGACGGGGAGGAAAGAGACCCAGTACTTC
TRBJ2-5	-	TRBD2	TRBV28	CASTYGTSVFSRETQYF	TGTGCCAGCACCTACGGGACTAGCGTCTTTTCACGAGAGACCCAGTACTTC